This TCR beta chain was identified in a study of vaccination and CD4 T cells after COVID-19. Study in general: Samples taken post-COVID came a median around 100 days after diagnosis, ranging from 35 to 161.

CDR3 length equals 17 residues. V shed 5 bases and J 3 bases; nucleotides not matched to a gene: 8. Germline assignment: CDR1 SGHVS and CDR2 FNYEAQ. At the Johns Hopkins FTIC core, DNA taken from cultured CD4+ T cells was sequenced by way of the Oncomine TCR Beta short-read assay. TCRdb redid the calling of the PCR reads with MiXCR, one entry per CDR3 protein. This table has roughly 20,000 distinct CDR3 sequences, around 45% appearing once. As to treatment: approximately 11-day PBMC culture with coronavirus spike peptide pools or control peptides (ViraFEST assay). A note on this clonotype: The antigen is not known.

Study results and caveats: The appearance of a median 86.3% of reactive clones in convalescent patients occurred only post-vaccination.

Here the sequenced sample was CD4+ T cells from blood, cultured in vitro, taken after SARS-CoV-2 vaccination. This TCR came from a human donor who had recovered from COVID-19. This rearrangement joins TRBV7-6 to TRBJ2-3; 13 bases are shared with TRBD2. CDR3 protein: CASSPRLAGGGTDTQYF. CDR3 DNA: TGTGCCAGCAGCCCAAGACTAGCGGGGGGAGGGACAGATACGCAGTATTTT.